The T cell receptor beta chain under discussion was sequenced for a study of blood T cell repertoires in COVID-19. The repertoire was sequenced with immunoSEQ multiplex PCR; TCRdb's copy has only in-frame clones and lacks some. The data contain around 340,000 clones, 70% to 90% of them singletons. The material sequenced was PBMCs or T cells enriched from blood (not recorded which). This clonotype was sampled from a middle-aged woman with acute COVID-19.

CDR3 sequence: CASSLGGWMRQASYGYTF. The CDR3 nucleotides read TGTGCCAGCAGCTTAGGAGGGTGGATGAGGCAAGCGTCCTATGGCTACACCTTC. This chain links TRBV7-8 with TRBJ1-2; D is uncertain. The CDR3 extends over 18 amino acids. Deletions cut 1 base from V and 4 bases from J, with 22 bases between. In germline, CDR1 is SGHVS, CDR2 FQNEAQ. The full variable domain, with the rest looked up from reference TRBV7-8 and TRBJ1-2, is GAGVSQSPRYKVAKRGQDVALRCDPISGHVSLFWYQQALGQGPEFLTYFQNEAQLDKSGLPSDRFFAERPEGSVSTLKIQRTQQEDSAVYLCASSLGGWMRQASYGYTFGSGTRLTVV.